A selection of T cell receptor beta chains follows, all from one sample in a study of T cell changes during pregnancy in multiple sclerosis. Sequencing used immunoSEQ multiplex PCR; TCRdb keeps in-frame clones, though not all of them. Of around 97,000 clones in the sample, roughly nine tenths were seen once. The sequences come from peripheral blood, collected after pregnancy. The receptors come from a female donor with multiple sclerosis, enrolled in a pregnancy study. Each CDR3 is given without its conserved first and last residue.

>TRBV10-3|TRBJ1-2
AISDPQGDGYT
>TRBV30|TRBJ2-7
AWSPKTPGQGALEQY
>TRBV6-6|TRBJ2-5
ASSYSEGQETQY
>TRBV6-4|TRBJ2-3
ASSPGTSNTDTQY
>TRBV28|TRBJ1-5
ASIRDRDQPQH
>TRBV4-3|TRBJ2-7
ASSQAQGNYEQY
>TRBV2|TRBJ1-2
ASTSTDRLPVA
>TRBV7-9|TRBJ2-3
ASSPSTGEKTDTQY
>TRBV4-2|TRBJ1-5
ASSQLAQGGQPQH
>TRBV28|TRBJ2-1
ASSQTGLAGNEQF